This entry lists 13 T cell receptor beta chains sequenced from one sample in a study of cytomegalovirus exposure and HLA in healthy donors. This table comes from immunoSEQ multiplex PCR, and its TCRdb copy is limited to in-frame clones, with some not included. The table has 150,000 to 200,000 clones, 84% seen once. The source material was PBMCs. These receptors originate from a man in his thirties or forties in good health and CMV-seropositive.

The chain recombines TRBV2 with TRBJ2-7, with 9 nucleotides matching TRBD1. The CDR3 totals 13 residues. In germline, CDR1 is SNHLY, CDR2 FYNNEI. The V segment lost 9 bases and the J segment 9 bases; nucleotides outside the gene matches: 12. As DNA, the CDR3 is TGTGCCAGGAGTACAGGGGGCCTCGCCCGGCAGTACTTC. Translated, it gives CARSTGGLARQYF.

This clone appeared a single time. The chain uses TRBV28 and TRBJ1-3; D not certain. CDR1 and CDR2 from the germline V gene are MDHEN and SYDVKM. The CDR3 sequence is 10 residues long. DNA for the CDR3: TGTGGGGCCTCTGGAAACACCATATATTTT. The encoded protein is CGASGNTIYF.

This chain connects TRBV6-5 to TRBJ2-5; D perhaps matches TRBD1 (6 bases). The CDR3 has 14 amino acids. Germline V gene lookup returns CDR1 MNHEY and CDR2 SVGAGI. V dropped 5 bases and J dropped 2 bases, with 12 bases sitting between them. The CDR3 DNA is TGTGCCAGCAGTGACCAGGACAGTCAAGAGACCCAGTACTTC. It encodes CASSDQDSQETQYF.

The chain combines TRBV11-2 with TRBJ2-7, with 7 bases identical to TRBD2. CDR1 is SGHAT and CDR2 is FQNNGV in the germline V gene. With V trimmed by 5 bases and J by 5 bases, 12 bases remained unmatched. CDR3 length: 15 residues. CDR3 loop: CASSGAGPAGNEQYF. Written as DNA, the CDR3 is TGTGCCAGCAGCGGGGCGGGGCCAGCGGGAAACGAGCAGTACTTC.

V gene TRBV19 combines with J gene TRBJ1-5; D gene unclear. The germline CDR1 and CDR2 sequences are LNHDA and SQIVND (reference sequence). This CDR3 is built from 13 residues. V was trimmed by 1 base and J by 7 bases, leaving 8 bases between them. The CDR3 here is CASSIGTEQPQHF. As DNA, the CDR3 is TGTGCCAGTAGTATAGGAACAGAACAGCCCCAGCATTTT.

The chain is built from TRBV7-8 and TRBJ2-7; a weak D match, TRBD1 (7 bases). This CDR3 region has 15 residues. The V gene lost 4 bases and the J gene lost 4 bases, with 17 bases spanning the gap. From germline, CDR1 is SGHVS and CDR2 FQNEAQ. The CDR3 DNA sequence: TGTGCCAGCAGCTCAGGGGGGTGGGAGCCTTACGAGCAGTACTTC. The encoded protein is CASSSGGWEPYEQYF. The variable domain in full, completed from reference TRBV7-8 and TRBJ2-7, reads GAGVSQSPRYKVAKRGQDVALRCDPISGHVSLFWYQQALGQGPEFLTYFQNEAQLDKSGLPSDRFFAERPEGSVSTLKIQRTQQEDSAVYLCASSSGGWEPYEQYFGPGTRLTVT.

The chain has TRBV7-3 and TRBJ2-2, with a weak D call TRBD1 (6 bases). The germline V gene has CDR1 SGHTA and CDR2 FQGTGA. CDR3 length: 15 residues. Trimming cost V 1 base and J 3 bases, with 9 bases left between them. The CDR3 reads CASSLNTGHTGELFF. The CDR3 region has the DNA TGTGCCAGCAGCTTAAATACAGGGCACACCGGGGAGCTGTTTTTT.

The chain has TRBV6-4 and TRBJ2-1; maybe TRBD1 (6 bases). The CDR3 loop spans 16 amino acids. Trimming removed 0 bases from V and 4 bases from J, with 13 bases in between. The germline V gene has CDR1 MRHNA and CDR2 SNTAGT. CDR3 sequence (DNA): TGTGCCAGCAGTGACTCAGGGGGTAGAAGTTACAATGAGCAGTTCTTC. This encodes CASSDSGGRSYNEQFF.

The V call is TRBV9, the J call TRBJ1-3; tentatively, D is TRBD1 (5 bases). The ends were cut back, 0 bases at V and 13 bases at J, with 11 bases in the middle. Germline-derived CDR1 and CDR2 are SGDLS and YYNGEE. This CDR3 is built from 12 residues. In DNA, the CDR3 is TGTGCCAGCAGCGTAGGTGCCGGGACTATATATTTT. This encodes CASSVGAGTIYF.

The chain couples TRBV6-5 to TRBJ2-3; D is possibly TRBD2 (7 bases). The CDR3 covers 14 residues. V was pared by 10 bases and J by 0 bases, with 14 bases between. In germline, CDR1 is MNHEY, CDR2 SVGAGI. In DNA, the CDR3 is TGTGCCACCCGCCGGGGGGCCAGCACAGATACGCAGTATTTT. This codes for CATRRGASTDTQYF.

V usage is TRBV4-1 and J usage is TRBJ2-7; D is perhaps TRBD2 (6 bases). CDR3 length equals 15 residues. V dropped 2 bases and J dropped 0 bases, with 11 bases sitting between them. Germline V gene data show CDR1 as MGHRA and CDR2 as YSYEKL. The CDR3 protein is CASSQSRGTSYEQYF. The CDR3, as DNA: TGCGCCAGCAGCCAATCCCGGGGGACCTCCTACGAGCAGTACTTC.

This clone has a single count. The rearrangement joins TRBV15 to TRBJ2-3; the D gene is possibly TRBD1 (6 bases). The CDR3 runs 14 residues. Trimming removed 0 bases from V and 3 bases from J, with 7 bases in between. The V gene's germline CDR1 is LNHNV and CDR2 YYDKDF (reference sequence). The chain's CDR3 is CATSRDRGTDTQYF. The CDR3 DNA reads as TGTGCCACCAGCAGAGACAGGGGAACAGATACGCAGTATTTT.

This clone has only a few counts. V usage is TRBV28 and J usage is TRBJ2-2; a possible D gene is TRBD2 (5 bases). CDR1 is MDHEN, CDR2 SYDVKM, per germline. CDR3 length equals 14 residues. The V gene lost 8 bases and the J gene lost 7 bases, with 17 bases spanning the gap. CDR3 DNA sequence: TGTGCCAGCTGGCCGGGGTCGGGTGGCGGGGAGCTGTTTTTT. The encoded protein is CASWPGSGGGELFF.